This TCR beta chain stems from a study of T cell responses to AZD1222 COVID-19 vaccine. Libraries were prepared by immunoSEQ multiplex PCR; TCRdb keeps only in-frame clonotypes and omits some of them. The sample includes some 180,000 clones, 87% seen only once; the top ten take approximately 0.97%. Study-wide results and limits: Clonal diversity may have been underestimated in mostly white British donors. Baseline testing showed seropositivity in only a handful of AZD1222 recipients.

Analyses pooled second doses at about 4 or about 12 weeks. As for this clone: The antigen is unknown.

This clonotype was obtained from an adult who received the AZD1222 COVID-19 vaccine. The sample in question was peripheral blood, obtained 28 days after the second AZD1222 dose.

The DNA for the CDR3 is TGCGCCAGCCAAGAGCGACAGGGGAAAATGAACGAGCAGTACTTC. Encoded protein: CASQERQGKMNEQYF. This chain uses TRBV4-1 with TRBJ2-7, with 8 bases fitting TRBD1. The CDR3 extends over 15 amino acids. Unmatched junction bases numbered 14, after V lost 8 bases and J lost 5 bases. CDR1 and CDR2 from the germline V gene are MGHRA and YSYEKL.